This is a list of T cell receptor beta chains from one sample in a study of T cells in Graves' hyperthyroidism and ophthalmopathy. TCRdb analysed the multiplex PCR reads with MiXCR anew, one entry per CDR3 protein. The profile shows 650,000 to 750,000 distinct CDR3 sequences, about 14% of them singletons. Sequences were obtained from blood. The receptors originated from a woman younger than 30 with Graves' hyperthyroidism. Both conserved end residues are part of each CDR3. The D gene is left open where the match is weak. For some rows the clone size is stated as once, few or many, or as a class when expanded; others skip it.

j_call v_call d_call clone_size cdr3_nt cdr3_aa
TRBJ2-2 TRBV10-1 . few TGCGCCAGCAGTGATGGGCGCCGAGGGGGAACCGGGGAGCTGTTTTTT CASSDGRRGGTGELFF
TRBJ2-2 TRBV9 . few TGTGCCAGCAGCGAGACTTTCGGACGGCCCGCGAACACCGGGGAGCTGTTTTTT CASSETFGRPANTGELFF
TRBJ2-5 TRBV20-1 . many TGCAGTGCACCGCCCTCGGTACAAGAGACCCAGTACTTC CSAPPSVQETQYF
TRBJ2-7 TRBV20-1 . few TGCAGCCATACCGGGACCTTTAACGAGCAGTACTTC CSHTGTFNEQYF
TRBJ1-1 TRBV5-4 TRBD1 . TGTGCCAGCAGCTCATTGACAGGGGGCCCTGAAGCTTTCTTT CASSSLTGGPEAFF
TRBJ1-4 TRBV18 . many TGTGCCAGCTCACCTCGCCCAGGTGAAAGGCATAATGAAAAACTGTTTTTT CASSPRPGERHNEKLFF
TRBJ2-7 TRBV20-1 . . TGCAGTGCTAGAGAGGTGAAAAGTGGACCTTTCAACCACGAGCAGTACTTC CSAREVKSGPFNHEQYF
TRBJ2-5 TRBV19 TRBD1 . TGTGCCAGTAGTACCCCCACAGGGGGCTGGGAGACCCAGTACTTC CASSTPTGGWETQYF
TRBJ2-2 TRBV7-8 TRBD1 . TGTGCCAGCAGCTTAGTTTGGGGACAGGGAACCGGGGAGCTGTTTTTT CASSLVWGQGTGELFF
TRBJ1-1 TRBV7-2 . many TGTGCCAGCAGCCTGTGGGGACTGAACACTGAAGCTTTCTTT CASSLWGLNTEAFF
TRBJ1-1 TRBV28 . few TGTGCCAGCAGTCGCCTCACAGGGACGTACACTGAAGCTTTCTTT CASSRLTGTYTEAFF
TRBJ2-7 TRBV30 . . TGTGCCTGGAGTGTAGAGAGATACGAGCAGTACTTC CAWSVERYEQYF
TRBJ2-3 TRBV28 TRBD2 many TGTGCCAGCAGCGCCTTTAGCGGGAGGGCCGGGGGAGATACGCAGTATTTT CASSAFSGRAGGDTQYF
TRBJ2-1 TRBV20-1 . few TGCAGTGCTAGATTAGGGGGGACTGGACGGTCCTACAATGAGCAGTTCTTC CSARLGGTGRSYNEQFF
TRBJ2-5 TRBV7-9 . few TGTGCCAGCAGAGATATCGGAACAGAGACCCAGTACTTC CASRDIGTETQYF
TRBJ1-1 TRBV7-9 TRBD1 many TGTGCCAGCAGCCTAAGACAGGGGGCGCTTCGCACTGAAGCTTTCTTT CASSLRQGALRTEAFF
TRBJ2-3 TRBV9 TRBD1 . TGTGCCAGCAGCTCAGAGACAGGGCTGGGTACGCAGTATTTT CASSSETGLGTQYF